Only a few counts were recorded for the clone carrying this T cell receptor (beta chain). As yet, its antigen is unknown. Generated by immunoSEQ multiplex PCR, the TCRdb table keeps only in-frame clones and is missing some. This table holds approximately 100,000 clones, 58% found once. Germline loops: CDR1 SGHDT, CDR2 YYEEEE. CDR3 length: 12 amino acids. J gave up 10 bases and V 4 bases, and 4 bases lay outside the gene matches. The record originates from a study of cytotoxic CD8 clonotypes in ibrutinib-treated CLL. Regarding the study as a whole: Sustained-remission and progressing patients had different sampling times. Once treatment began, public clonotypes, which were uncommon, contracted or stayed stable.

Around 1.8 micrograms of genomic DNA (from cryopreserved PBMCs) were used for TCR beta libraries. The sample was PBMCs, taken after 24 months of ibrutinib treatment. The receptor was isolated from a human donor with chronic lymphocytic leukemia. The chain combines TRBV5-6 with TRBJ2-3; TRBD1 aligns across 9 bases. The DNA for the CDR3 is TGTGCCAGCAGCAACAGGGGGCTGCCGCAGTATTTT. This translates into CASSNRGLPQYF. The complete variable domain, with remaining parts taken from reference TRBV5-6 and TRBJ2-3, reads DAGVTQSPTHLIKTRGQQVTLRCSPKSGHDTVSWYQQALGQGPQFIFQYYEEEERQRGNFPDRFSGHQFPNYSSELNVNALLLGDSALYLCASSNRGLPQYFGPGTRLTVL.